The sample holds a few counts of the clone carrying this TCR beta chain. Between the trimmed V and J ends, which lost 2 bases and 1 base, there was a span of 5 bases. This CDR3 is built from 13 residues. Germline V lookup: CDR1 KGHSH, CDR2 LQKENI. The data stem from a study of T and B cells in COVID-19 patients. Multiplex PCR with BIOMED2 TRB-A/B primer pools amplified TRB rearrangements. From the multiplex PCR reads, TCRdb called clonotypes with MiXCR, one entry per CDR3 protein. This table holds fewer than 15,000 distinct CDR3 sequences, about 25% found once. From blood, about 250-500 ng of genomic DNA served as TRB template.

The sample comprised blood. The sequence came from a human donor who had recovered from COVID-19. The rearrangement joins TRBV18 to TRBJ1-1; D call uncertain. As DNA, the CDR3 is TGTGCCAGCTCACCAAACAGGAACACTGAAGCTTTCTTT. The encoded protein is CASSPNRNTEAFF.